The next 25 T cell receptor beta chains were all read from a single sample in a study of blood T cell repertoires in COVID-19. TCRdb's table, derived via immunoSEQ multiplex PCR, lists solely in-frame clones and lacks some. The sample contains around 450,000 clones, roughly nine tenths of which appear only once. Source material: PBMCs or T cells enriched from blood (not recorded which). The receptors were gathered from a woman aged 18-29 years with acute COVID-19.

The chain is built from TRBV5-5 and TRBJ1-4; tentative D call: TRBD1 (5 bases). Trimming removed 3 bases from V and 5 bases from J, with 11 bases in between. Germline V CDR1 and CDR2: SGHKS, YYEKEE (reference sequence). The CDR3 has 14 residues. The CDR3 region has the DNA TGTGCCAGCAGCTCCGACAGACGGAATGAAAAACTGTTTTTT. This sequence encodes CASSSDRRNEKLFF.

This chain links TRBV7-2 with TRBJ2-1; possibly TRBD2 for D (6 bases). Trimming left V 6 bases short and J 7 bases short, with 16 bases between. The CDR3 spans 14 residues. Germline V gives CDR1 SGHTA, CDR2 FQGNSA. The CDR3 protein is CASREMWAGNEQFF. The CDR3 DNA sequence: TGTGCCAGCAGGGAGATGTGGGCGGGGAATGAGCAGTTCTTC.

The chain uses TRBV5-4 and TRBJ2-5; 8 bases are a match to TRBD2. Unmatched junction bases numbered 3, after V lost 4 bases and J lost 4 bases. The germline CDR1 and CDR2 sequences are SGHNT and YYREEE (reference sequence). This CDR3 spans 13 amino acids. The CDR3 sequence: CASSPGGGETQYF. CDR3 nucleotides: TGTGCCAGCAGCCCCGGGGGGGGAGAGACCCAGTACTTC.

This clone was found once. The J gene is TRBJ2-3, the V gene TRBV28; possibly TRBD2 for D (6 bases). The ends were cut back, 7 bases at V and 7 bases at J, with 21 bases in the middle. Per the germline V gene, CDR1 is MDHEN and CDR2 is SYDVKM. The CDR3 consists of 15 residues. In DNA, the CDR3 is TGTGCCAGCAACCCCGGGACCGGGACTTTGCATACGCAGTATTTT. Protein: CASNPGTGTLHTQYF.

This chain uses TRBV4-1 with TRBJ1-2; no clear D. The CDR3 covers 14 residues. Germline V CDR1 and CDR2: MGHRA, YSYEKL. Between the trimmed V and J ends, which lost 3 bases and 4 bases, there was a span of 12 bases. CDR3 loop: CASSQLTETYGYTF. CDR3 bases: TGCGCCAGCAGCCAGTTGACGGAGACCTATGGCTACACCTTC.

The chain joins TRBV6-1 to TRBJ2-1; TRBD2 agrees at 9 bases. The V segment lost 3 bases and the J segment 3 bases; nucleotides outside the gene matches: 12. The germline CDR1 and CDR2 sequences are MNHNS and SASEGT. This CDR3 is 18 amino acids long. CDR3 protein: CASSEPPGLAAIYNEQFF. CDR3 bases: TGTGCCAGCAGTGAGCCCCCGGGACTAGCAGCTATCTACAATGAGCAGTTCTTC.

This rearrangement joins TRBV6-5 to TRBJ2-1; D perhaps matches TRBD1 (6 bases). The V end lost 6 bases, the J end lost 4 bases, and 16 bases lay between the germline ends. This CDR3 region has 15 residues. Germline CDR1 and CDR2: MNHEY and SVGAGI. The chain's CDR3 is CASSKTGSLYNEQFF. The CDR3 nucleotides read TGTGCCAGCAGCAAAACAGGGTCCCTTTACAATGAGCAGTTCTTC.

J is TRBJ2-7 and V is TRBV6-5; 8 nucleotides align to TRBD1. Germline V CDR1 and CDR2: MNHEY, SVGAGI. Trimming took 6 bases from V and 7 from J; bases not matched to a gene: 11. The length of the CDR3 is 14 residues. CDR3 region: CASRGTGRLGEQYF. The CDR3 DNA reads as TGTGCCAGCAGAGGGACAGGTCGTTTAGGGGAGCAGTACTTC.

CDR3 nucleotides: TGTGCCAGCAGCCAAGACGCGGCGGAGGACTCTGGAAACACCATATATTTT. Its translation: CASSQDAAEDSGNTIYF. This chain uses TRBV3-1 (or the pseudogene TRBV3-2) with TRBJ1-3; D is unclear. Germline lookup yields CDR1 LGHDT and CDR2 YNNKEL (reference sequence). CDR3 length equals 17 residues. Trimming pared 0 bases from V and 0 bases from J, leaving 12 bases between.

The chain uses TRBV6-6 and TRBJ1-2; no clear D gene. The CDR3 totals 11 residues. In germline, CDR1 is MNHNY, CDR2 SVGAGI (reference sequence). V lost 11 bases and J lost 2, with 9 bases in between. The CDR3 DNA follows: TGTGCCTCCAACGGGAACTATGGCTACACCTTC. This translates into CASNGNYGYTF.

The rearrangement joins TRBV7-9 to TRBJ1-3; D gene uncertain. Germline lookup yields CDR1 SEHNR and CDR2 FQNEAQ (reference sequence). The CDR3 has 13 residues. V was trimmed by 7 bases and J by 0 bases, leaving 7 bases between them. The CDR3 loop reads CASTPSSGNTIYF. The CDR3 DNA reads TGTGCCAGCACCCCGTCCTCTGGAAACACCATATATTTT. Complete variable domain (other parts from reference TRBV7-9 and TRBJ1-3): DTGVSQNPRHKITKRGQNVTFRCDPISEHNRLYWYRQTLGQGPEFLTYFQNEAQLEKSRLLSDRFSAERPKGSFSTLEIQRTEQGDSAMYLCASTPSSGNTIYFGEGSWLTVV.

V usage is TRBV10-1 and J usage is TRBJ2-7; TRBD1 is a possible D gene (5 bases). Germline V gene sequence: CDR1 WNHNN, CDR2 SYGVQD (reference sequence). V shed 2 bases and J shed 5 bases, with 10 bases lying between them. This CDR3 spans 13 amino acids. The CDR3 nucleotides read TGCGCCAGCAGTGAGGCAGGGCGAGACGAGCAGTACTTC. The encoded protein is CASSEAGRDEQYF.

This clone came up once. This sequence joins TRBV4-1 and TRBJ2-3; possible D gene TRBD1, 6 bases. Between the trimmed V and J ends, which lost 3 bases and 2 bases, there was a span of 12 bases. The germline gives CDR1 MGHRA, CDR2 YSYEKL. The CDR3 spans 15 residues. CDR3 protein: CASSQDSGVTDTQYF. The CDR3 DNA sequence: TGCGCCAGCAGCCAGGACAGTGGAGTCACAGATACGCAGTATTTT.

The chain has TRBV25-1 and TRBJ2-2; 10 bases agree with TRBD2. The CDR3 sequence is 15 residues long. Unmatched junction bases numbered 0, after V lost 2 bases and J lost 3 bases. Germline-derived CDR1 and CDR2 are MGHDK and SYGVNS. The DNA of the CDR3 is TGTGCCAGCAGTGAAGGGACTAGCGACACCGGGGAGCTGTTTTTT. It translates to CASSEGTSDTGELFF.

V usage is TRBV7-9 and J usage is TRBJ1-2; possibly TRBD1 for D (6 bases). This CDR3 comprises 14 residues. Trimming removed 2 bases from V and 4 bases from J, with 11 bases in between. Germline V CDR1 and CDR2: SEHNR, FQNEAQ (reference sequence). The CDR3 spells CASSLRGASYGYTF. The CDR3 nucleotides are TGTGCCAGCAGCTTACGGGGGGCGTCCTATGGCTACACCTTC.

This chain uses TRBV29-1 with TRBJ2-7, with D possibly TRBD2 on 6 matching bases. The V end lost 4 bases, the J end lost 4 bases, and 14 bases lay between the germline ends. Per the germline V gene, CDR1 is SQVTM and CDR2 is ANQGSEA. This CDR3 is built from 13 residues. The CDR3 coding sequence is TGCAGCGTTGCCCGGGAGAATCCTTACGAGCAGTACTTC. Translated: CSVARENPYEQYF.

The rearrangement joins TRBV28 to TRBJ1-1, with D uncertain. CDR1 MDHEN and CDR2 SYDVKM come from the germline V gene. CDR3 length: 15 residues. The germline V and J ends were trimmed by 9 bases and 2 bases, with 19 bases remaining between them. CDR3 in amino acids: CASSERRAPNTEAFF. CDR3 coding DNA: TGTGCCAGTTCCGAGAGGCGGGCCCCAAACACTGAAGCTTTCTTT.

Comments on this clone: An end of the junction differs from the germline gene, which may be a read error. V is TRBV6-7 and J is TRBJ2-7; TRBD2 agrees at 15 bases. TRBV6-7 is an ORF, with its function uncertain. The CDR3 consists of 22 residues. CDR3 region: CPSSYGFHRGTSGGTFSYEQYF. The CDR3 nucleotides are TGTCCCAGCAGTTACGGCTTTCACCGGGGGACTAGCGGGGGGACATTCTCCTACGAGCAGTACTTC.

V gene TRBV13 combines with J gene TRBJ2-7; TRBD1 aligns across 12 bases. CDR3 length equals 16 residues. With 5 bases clipped from V and 0 bases from J, the junction kept 5 bases outside the gene matches. Germline CDR1 is PRHDT and CDR2 is FYEKMQ (reference sequence). The CDR3 sequence: CASSQGQGALSYEQYF. DNA of the CDR3: TGTGCCAGCAGCCAGGGACAGGGGGCCCTCTCCTACGAGCAGTACTTC.

The chain couples TRBV19 to TRBJ1-5; the D gene is possibly TRBD1 (5 bases). The CDR3 loop spans 15 amino acids. CDR1 LNHDA and CDR2 SQIVND come from the germline V gene (reference sequence). The V end was cut by 5 bases, the J end by 6 bases, with 17 bases between. This CDR3 reads CASSGGTGEGQPQHF. CDR3 coding DNA: TGTGCCAGTAGTGGAGGTACGGGGGAAGGTCAGCCCCAGCATTTT.

The chain carries TRBV27 and TRBJ1-1; D may be TRBD1 (6 bases). Per germline, CDR1 MNHEY and CDR2 SMNVEV (reference sequence). Trimming cost V 6 bases and J 1 base, with 9 bases left between them. The CDR3 contains 13 residues. The CDR3 here is CASRGQKNTEAFF. The CDR3 DNA follows: TGTGCCAGCAGAGGACAGAAGAACACTGAAGCTTTCTTT.

The chain is built from TRBV11-2 and TRBJ1-2; 7 nucleotides align to TRBD1. Trimming cost V 0 bases and J 4 bases; bases outside gene matches: 8. CDR3 length equals 16 residues. CDR1 and CDR2 (germline): SGHAT, FQNNGV. The CDR3 spells CASSLDISDRVYGYTF. CDR3 nucleotide sequence: TGTGCCAGCAGCTTAGATATTAGCGACAGGGTCTATGGCTACACCTTC. The full variable domain, with the rest looked up from reference TRBV11-2 and TRBJ1-2, is EAGVAQSPRYKIIEKRQSVAFWCNPISGHATLYWYQQILGQGPKLLIQFQNNGVVDDSQLPKDRFSAERLKGVDSTLKIQPAKLEDSAVYLCASSLDISDRVYGYTFGSGTRLTVV.

This chain links TRBV6-5 with TRBJ1-1; 7 positions match TRBD1. V shed 2 bases and J 5 bases; nucleotides not matched to a gene: 5. The CDR3 extends over 14 amino acids. CDR1 MNHEY and CDR2 SVGAGI come from the germline V gene. The CDR3 loop is CASSYDREFTEAFF. The DNA of the CDR3 is TGTGCCAGCAGTTACGACAGGGAGTTTACTGAAGCTTTCTTT.

This chain joins TRBV7-2 and TRBJ1-5; no reliable D call. From germline, CDR1 is SGHTA and CDR2 FQGNSA. V was trimmed by 4 bases and J by 4 bases, leaving 5 bases between them. The CDR3 spans 12 residues. CDR3 nucleotide sequence: TGTGCCAGCAGCTCCGGGAATCAGCCCCAGCATTTT. It translates to CASSSGNQPQHF.

V is TRBV29-1 and J is TRBJ2-5; D perhaps matches TRBD1 (5 bases). Germline CDR1 SQVTM, CDR2 ANQGSEA. The CDR3 has 16 amino acids. V was cut by 5 bases and J by 1 base, with 20 bases left in between. The CDR3 DNA sequence: TGCAGCGTTCAGAGTCACGCCAGGGCCCCCCAAGAGACCCAGTACTTC. Its translation: CSVQSHARAPQETQYF.